This TCR beta chain is from a study of T cells in tuberculosis (dated by TCRdb to between 2017 and 2018). Turning to the overall study: In the study, CD1B tetramers and high-throughput TCR immunosequencing were combined to characterize T cells specific for the mycobacterial lipid antigen glucose monomycolate (GMM). A South African clinical cohort compared IGRA-negative adolescents, IGRA-positive adolescents with latent tuberculosis and adults with active tuberculosis, some 10 per group. Beyond this particular receptor, the publication reports: A classifier using the diverse GMM-specific repertoire reached around 85% accuracy (AUROC roughly 0.92), compared with 60% to 75% accuracy using GEM motif frequencies. Active tuberculosis TCR-alpha repertoires showed smaller mean NN-distances to GMM-specific TCRs than IGRA-negative controls, suggesting clonal expansion of these TCRs. Clinical samples were chosen by availability of cryopreserved specimens, and active tuberculosis cases were adults while controls were adolescents. Smaller NN-distances were partly driven by shorter CDR3-alpha lengths in active tuberculosis patients, and statistical significance was not reached for the TCR-beta difference.

The immunoSEQ multiplex PCR assay was used to generate TCR libraries, with TCR-beta and/or TCR-alpha/delta assays applied to each sample. The amplified TCR libraries were sequenced on the Illumina high-throughput platform. Concerning the study's data processing: Clustering and dimensionality reduction relied on pairwise TCRdist distances among GMM-specific receptors from T cells that were either sorted ex vivo or expanded in vitro. Each clinical repertoire was scored by mean NN-distance, the average TCRdist to the nearest 10% of tetramer-positive reference sequences. GEM TCR motif frequency was calculated as the fraction of unique TCRs that matched known GEM sequences by V/J usage and CDR3 length. Linear discriminant analysis with leave-one-out cross-validation, implemented in scikit-learn, was used to classify active tuberculosis. TCRdb obtained this table from immuneACCESS and retained in-frame rearrangements with V and J assigned. These tables miss some clones; where compared with another copy, unresolved V genes account for less than half of the shortfall, and the remainder is unexplained. The V and J calls and clone size were taken over from that table, and D and trimming were inferred from the DNA. The sample table lists roughly 28,000 clones, 85% to 90% of them with a count of one. In total, the top ten clones hold around 5.7% of the sample.

The CDR3 runs 12 amino acids, cysteine and phenylalanine included. The retained sequence is limited to the CDR3, 36 bases, with the frame set at the first base. The trim is 7 bases for V and 4 bases for J, with a gap of 10 bases between the germline ends. CDR1 MDHEN and CDR2 SYDVKM were looked up in the germline V gene. At study entry, a tuberculin skin test and the QuantiFERON-TB GOLD In-Tube IGRA were used to screen adolescents for latent tuberculosis infection. Immunosequencing was performed on unsorted cryopreserved PBMC, with some 100,000 T cells per clinical donor covered on average. Eleven high schools in the Worcester region of the Western Cape, South Africa, served as enrollment sites for adolescents aged 12 to 18 years. Some 10 adolescents infected with M. tuberculosis and approximately ten uninfected adolescents were chosen and matched for age and sex. For the adolescents, PBMC were isolated by density centrifugation from freshly drawn heparinized blood and then cryopreserved.

To note about this clone: Its recognized antigen is unknown. No quality values exist for individual bases; no much larger clone is one base distant.

Source material: PBMCs. The sequence joins TRBV28 to TRBJ1-2; a weak D assignment points to TRBD1 (5 bases agree). This TCR was sampled from a donor between 10 and 29 years old with latent tuberculosis or without tuberculosis infection. CDR3 reads: CASTGSSYGYTF. The bases are TGTGCCAGCACAGGGTCCTCCTATGGCTACACCTTC.